Below, one TCR beta chain is given with its context. These data are taken from a study of control samples from healthy donors and cancer patients. Data came from immunoSEQ multiplex PCR; TCRdb stores just in-frame clones and leaves some out. Among some 130,000 clones, about 91% were seen once, and the ten largest hold around 3.3%. This sequence originates from a man aged 35-49 years in good health. The source material was blood.

The chain's CDR3 is CASSQTPGQGFSEQYF. CDR3 nucleotides: TGTGCCAGCAGCCAAACACCGGGACAGGGGTTTTCCGAGCAGTACTTC. The chain links TRBV3-1 (or the pseudogene TRBV3-2) to TRBJ2-7; TRBD1 agrees at 10 bases. CDR3 length: 16 residues. Germline CDR1 LGHDT, CDR2 YNNKEL (reference sequence). V shed 2 bases, J shed 6 bases, and the junction held 10 bases outside the gene matches.